This T cell receptor (beta chain) was identified during a study of cytomegalovirus exposure and HLA in healthy donors. Germline assignment: CDR1 KGHSH and CDR2 LQKENI. V was pared by 1 base and J by 5 bases, with 9 bases between. The CDR3 extends over 14 amino acids. Use of 60 Vbeta and 13 Jbeta primers characterized the PCR. Using immunoSEQ multiplex PCR, the repertoire was profiled, and TCRdb retains in-frame clones only, with some absent. This table has more than 80,000 clones, around 70% appearing once. This clone has only one observation. This TCR derives from a man in his fifties in good health and CMV-seronegative. Sequencing was performed on PBMCs. V is TRBV18 and J is TRBJ2-1, with D possibly matching TRBD2 (5 bases). CDR3 amino acids: CASSPLLANNEQFF. The CDR3 DNA reads as TGTGCCAGCTCACCACTCCTAGCAAACAATGAGCAGTTCTTC.